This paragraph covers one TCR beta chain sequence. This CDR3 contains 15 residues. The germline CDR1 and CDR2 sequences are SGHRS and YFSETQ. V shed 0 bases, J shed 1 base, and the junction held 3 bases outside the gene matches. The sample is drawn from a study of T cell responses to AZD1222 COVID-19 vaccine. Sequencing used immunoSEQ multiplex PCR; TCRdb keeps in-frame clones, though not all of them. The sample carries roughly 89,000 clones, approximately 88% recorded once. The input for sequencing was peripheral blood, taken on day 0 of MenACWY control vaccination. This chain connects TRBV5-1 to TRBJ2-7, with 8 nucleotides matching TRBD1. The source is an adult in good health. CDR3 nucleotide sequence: TGCGCCAGCAGCTTGGCCGGACAGGGTTCCTACGAGCAGTACTTC. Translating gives CASSLAGQGSYEQYF.